The source of this T cell receptor (beta chain) is a study of blood T cells in healthy people across ages. A second roughly 6 to 12 cycle PCR used barcoded and J-beta primers. MiXCR was run by TCRdb on the 5' RACE reads, yielding one entry per CDR3 protein. Among about 780,000 distinct CDR3 sequences, 60% to 80% were seen once, and the ten largest hold roughly 25%. The sample providers were healthy Caucasian people from Russia, aged about 6 to 100. The CDR3 has 15 amino acids. After removal of 2 bases from V and 2 bases from J, the junction contained 2 bases not matched to a gene. Per the germline V gene, CDR1 is MNHEY and CDR2 is SVGEGT.

Sequenced input: blood. The sequence derives from a man aged 25 to 40 in good health. The genes are TRBV6-2 or TRBV6-3 and TRBJ2-5, with TRBD2 matching 10 bases. The CDR3 is CASSYDSGGQETQYF. CDR3 nucleotides: TGTGCCAGCAGTTACGATAGCGGGGGGCAAGAGACCCAGTACTTC.